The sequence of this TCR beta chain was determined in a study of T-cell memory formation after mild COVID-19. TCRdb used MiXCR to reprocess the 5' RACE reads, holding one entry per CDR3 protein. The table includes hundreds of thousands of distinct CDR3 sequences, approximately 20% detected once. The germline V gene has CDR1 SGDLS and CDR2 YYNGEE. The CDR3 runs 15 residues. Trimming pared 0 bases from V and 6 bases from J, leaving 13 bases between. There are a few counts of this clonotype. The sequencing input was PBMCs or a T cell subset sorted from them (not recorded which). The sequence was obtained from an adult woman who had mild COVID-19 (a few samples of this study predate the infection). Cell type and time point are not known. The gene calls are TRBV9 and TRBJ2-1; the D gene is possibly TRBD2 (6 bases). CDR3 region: CASSVGGGIVNEQFF. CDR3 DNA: TGTGCCAGCAGCGTAGGCGGCGGGATTGTCAATGAGCAGTTCTTC.